Listed below are T cell receptor beta chains from one sample, sequenced in a study of Tregs in tolerant kidney transplant recipients. Measured with immunoSEQ multiplex PCR; TCRdb has only the in-frame clones, and not every one. The data contain about 72,000 clones, approximately 92% of them seen just once; the ten biggest clones take up 9.5% to 12%. The material was CD8+ T cells from blood, obtained before the transplant. The receptors were sampled from a human donor who received a combined kidney and bone marrow transplant. Both conserved end residues are part of each CDR3. A D gene is named only where the DNA matches it firmly. For some rows the clone size is stated as once, few or many, or as a class when expanded; others skip it.

size	D	V	J	DNA	CDR3
-	-	TRBV7-9	TRBJ2-3	TGTGCCAGCAGCTTAGCTGGGACTAGCACAGATACGCAGTATTTT	CASSLAGTSTDTQYF
-	-	TRBV9	TRBJ2-7	TGTGCCAGCAGCGCCCACCCGGGGTCAGACTACGAGCAGTACTTC	CASSAHPGSDYEQYF
-	TRBD1	TRBV19	TRBJ2-7	TGTGCCAGTAGTATAGATCTGGACAGGGGATCCTACGAGCAGTACTTC	CASSIDLDRGSYEQYF
-	TRBD2	TRBV27	TRBJ2-2	TGTGCCAGCAGTGCCCTGGGACTAGCGGGGGTTGCCGGGGAGCTGTTTTTT	CASSALGLAGVAGELFF
-	-	TRBV11-2	TRBJ2-7	TGTGCCAGCAGCTTAGGCACCGCCGGGTTTTCCGCCTACGAGCAGTACTTC	CASSLGTAGFSAYEQYF
-	TRBD1	TRBV13	TRBJ2-2	TGTGCCAGCAGTCCAACGGGACAGGACTCGAACACCGGGGAGCTGTTTTTT	CASSPTGQDSNTGELFF
-	-	TRBV7-6	TRBJ2-2	TGTGCCAGCAGCCTCATTGGGGGGAGCGGGGAGCTGTTTTTT	CASSLIGGSGELFF
-	-	TRBV27	TRBJ1-5	TGTGCCAGCAGTCCAGGGGTCGGGTTAGGGCCCCAGCATTTT	CASSPGVGLGPQHF
-	TRBD2	TRBV7-6	TRBJ2-1	TGTGCCAGCAGCTCTCTAGCGGGGGGGTACAATGAGCAGTTCTTC	CASSSLAGGYNEQFF
-	-	TRBV5-6	TRBJ2-1	TGTGCCAGCAGCTTGTCAAAAGAGCAGTTCTTC	CASSLSKEQFF
-	-	TRBV13	TRBJ2-1	TGTGCCAGCAGCTTAGTCGGGGATGAGCAGTTCTTC	CASSLVGDEQFF
-	TRBD2	TRBV4-3	TRBJ2-7	TGCGCCAGCAGCCAGGCCTCTAGCGGCGCCTACGAGCAGTACTTC	CASSQASSGAYEQYF
once	TRBD2	TRBV4-1	TRBJ2-2	TGCGCCAGCAGCCCGGGACTAGCGGATACCGGGGAGCTGTTTTTT	CASSPGLADTGELFF
-	-	TRBV2	TRBJ1-1	TGTGCCAGCAGGATAGGGGGTTTGAACACTGAAGCTTTCTTT	CASRIGGLNTEAFF
once	-	TRBV29-1	TRBJ2-1	TGCAGCCTGAGAGGGGGGGCCGTGGATGAGCAGTTCTTC	CSLRGGAVDEQFF
-	-	TRBV7-9	TRBJ2-7	TGTGCCAGCAGCTTACGGCAGGGCGAGGCGGGGGCTTACTACGAGCAGTACTTC	CASSLRQGEAGAYYEQYF
-	TRBD2	TRBV9	TRBJ2-1	TGTGCCAGCAGCGCTAGCGGGGGGGACGCCTCCGAGCAGTTCTTC	CASSASGGDASEQFF
-	-	TRBV29-1	TRBJ1-1	TGCAGCGTTCCCCTTGGAGCTGAAGCTTTCTTT	CSVPLGAEAFF
-	-	TRBV15	TRBJ2-2	TGTGCCACCAGCAGAGATAAGAGGGTAACCGGGGAGCTGTTTTTT	CATSRDKRVTGELFF
-	TRBD2	TRBV6-6	TRBJ2-7	TGTGCCAGCAGTTACGGGGGGGGGAACGAGCAGTACTTC	CASSYGGGNEQYF
-	-	TRBV19	TRBJ2-7	TGTGCCAGTAGTATAGCTAGCTCCTACGAGCAGTACTTC	CASSIASSYEQYF
few	TRBD1	TRBV2	TRBJ1-2	TGTGCCAGCAGTTACGGACAGGGTTCGGGTGGCTACACCTTC	CASSYGQGSGGYTF
-	TRBD2	TRBV2	TRBJ2-1	TGTGCCAGCAGTGACGGGACTAGCGGGAGTGAGCAGTTCTTC	CASSDGTSGSEQFF
-	TRBD1	TRBV14	TRBJ2-2	TGTGCCAGCAGCCAAGATTTCCGGACAGGGAACACCGGGGAGCTGTTTTTT	CASSQDFRTGNTGELFF
-	-	TRBV23-1	TRBJ2-7	TGCGCCAGCAGTCCCGCGGGGCACAAAAAATTTACCTACGAGCAGTACTTC	CASSPAGHKKFTYEQYF
-	-	TRBV30	TRBJ1-2	TGTGCCTGGAGTGAGAATTACGGAGCTAACTATGGCTACACCTTC	CAWSENYGANYGYTF
-	-	TRBV2	TRBJ2-3	TGTGCTACCTCTGCGGCGGATACGCAGTATTTT	CATSAADTQYF
-	-	TRBV28	TRBJ2-1	TGTGCCAGCAGCTCGTGGCTGCAGGGTTCCCACAGCTCCTACAATGAGCAGTTCTTC	CASSSWLQGSHSSYNEQFF
-	-	TRBV27	TRBJ2-3	TGTGCCAGCAGTTTCAACGGGGGAGATACGCAGTATTTT	CASSFNGGDTQYF
-	TRBD1	TRBV11-2	TRBJ1-2	TGTGCCAGCAGCTTAGGCCTTAGGGACAGGTCCTCTGGCTACACCTTC	CASSLGLRDRSSGYTF
-	TRBD1	TRBV27	TRBJ1-1	TGTGCCAGCAGCATAGCCGGGACAGTGAACACTGAAGCTTTCTTT	CASSIAGTVNTEAFF
-	TRBD1	TRBV11-3	TRBJ1-4	TGTGCCAGCAGCGAACCGGGACAGGGGGGGCTGTTTTTT	CASSEPGQGGLFF
-	TRBD2	TRBV4-2	TRBJ2-3	TGTGCCAGCAGCCAAAGTCCCACGGCGGGGGGCCTCACAGATACGCAGTATTTT	CASSQSPTAGGLTDTQYF
-	TRBD1	TRBV18	TRBJ2-2	TGTGCCAGCTCGCCCCCCGGGACAGCGAACACCGGGGAGCTGTTTTTT	CASSPPGTANTGELFF
-	-	TRBV9	TRBJ1-2	TGTGCCAGCAGCGTAGCTTCGGGGTATAGCTACACCTTC	CASSVASGYSYTF
-	TRBD1	TRBV7-9	TRBJ2-1	TGTGCCAGCAGCCCGCAGGGGGCAAATGAGCAGTTCTTC	CASSPQGANEQFF